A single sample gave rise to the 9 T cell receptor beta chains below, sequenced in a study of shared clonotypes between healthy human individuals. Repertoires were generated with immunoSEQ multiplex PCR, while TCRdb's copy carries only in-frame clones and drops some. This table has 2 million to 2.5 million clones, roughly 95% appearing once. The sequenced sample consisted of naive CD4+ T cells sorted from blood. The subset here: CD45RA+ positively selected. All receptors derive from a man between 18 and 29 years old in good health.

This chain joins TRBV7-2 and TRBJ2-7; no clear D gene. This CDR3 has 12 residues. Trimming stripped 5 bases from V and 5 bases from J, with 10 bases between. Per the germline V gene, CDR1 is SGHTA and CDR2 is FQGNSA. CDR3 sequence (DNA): TGTGCCAGCAGCCTGGCTCCTAACGAGCAGTACTTC. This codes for CASSLAPNEQYF.

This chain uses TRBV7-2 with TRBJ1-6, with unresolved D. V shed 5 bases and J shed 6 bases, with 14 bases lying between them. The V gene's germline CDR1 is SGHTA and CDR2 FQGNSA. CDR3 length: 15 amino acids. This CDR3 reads CASSLLIRGNSPLHF. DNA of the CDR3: TGTGCCAGCAGCCTTTTAATTCGGGGTAATTCACCCCTCCACTTT.

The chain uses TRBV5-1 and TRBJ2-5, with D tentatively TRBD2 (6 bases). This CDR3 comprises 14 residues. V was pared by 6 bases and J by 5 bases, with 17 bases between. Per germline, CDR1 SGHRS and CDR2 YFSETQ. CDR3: CASNNGAGLETQYF. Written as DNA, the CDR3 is TGCGCCAGCAACAATGGGGCGGGGTTGGAGACCCAGTACTTC.

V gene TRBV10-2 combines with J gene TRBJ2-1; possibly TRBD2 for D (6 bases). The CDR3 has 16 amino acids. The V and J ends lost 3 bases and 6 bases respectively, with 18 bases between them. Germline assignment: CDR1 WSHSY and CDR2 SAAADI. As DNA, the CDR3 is TGCGCCAGCAGTGAACGGGGCGGGGTGGGTAGCAATGAGCAGTTCTTC. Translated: CASSERGGVGSNEQFF.

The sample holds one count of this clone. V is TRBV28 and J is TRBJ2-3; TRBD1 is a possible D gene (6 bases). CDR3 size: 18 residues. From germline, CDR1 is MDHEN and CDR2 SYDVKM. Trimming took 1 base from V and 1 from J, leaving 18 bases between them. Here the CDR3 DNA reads TGTGCCAGCAGTTTATCGGGGACAAGAAAGAAACGCACAGATACGCAGTATTTT. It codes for CASSLSGTRKKRTDTQYF.

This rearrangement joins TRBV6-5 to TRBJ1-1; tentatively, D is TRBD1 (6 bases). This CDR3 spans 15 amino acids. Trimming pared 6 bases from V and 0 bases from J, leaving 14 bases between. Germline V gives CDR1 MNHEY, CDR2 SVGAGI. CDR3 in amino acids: CASSAAGALNTEAFF. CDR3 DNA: TGTGCCAGCAGCGCCGCGGGGGCCTTGAACACTGAAGCTTTCTTT.

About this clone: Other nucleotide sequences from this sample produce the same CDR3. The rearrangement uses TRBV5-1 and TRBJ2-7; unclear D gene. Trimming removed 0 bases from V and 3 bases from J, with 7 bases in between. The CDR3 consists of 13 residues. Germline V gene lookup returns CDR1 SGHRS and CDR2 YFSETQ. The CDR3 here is CASSLEGRYEQYF. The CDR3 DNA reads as TGCGCCAGCAGCTTGGAGGGCCGCTACGAGCAGTACTTC.

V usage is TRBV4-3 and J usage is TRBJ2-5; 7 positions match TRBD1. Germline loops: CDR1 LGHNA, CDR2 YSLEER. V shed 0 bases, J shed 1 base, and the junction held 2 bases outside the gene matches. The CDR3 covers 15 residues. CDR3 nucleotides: TGCGCCAGCAGCCAAGAAGGGACAGCCCAAGAGACCCAGTACTTC. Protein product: CASSQEGTAQETQYF.

CDR3 in DNA: TGTGCCAGCCGCCAGGCCCTCCCGAACACTGAAGCTTTCTTT. Protein product: CASRQALPNTEAFF. V and J are TRBV28 and TRBJ1-1; no definite D call. Trimming took 8 bases from V and 1 from J, leaving 14 bases between them. The CDR3 spans 14 residues. Germline values: CDR1 MDHEN, CDR2 SYDVKM.